The 16 T cell receptor beta chains below all came from one sample that was sequenced in a study of T cell responses to AZD1222 COVID-19 vaccine. Some clones are missing from TCRdb's copy, which holds only in-frame ones; the method was immunoSEQ multiplex PCR. Of roughly 120,000 clones listed, roughly 87% are singletons. The material sequenced was peripheral blood, taken on day 0 of MenACWY control vaccination. These receptor sequences come from an adult in good health.

The chain combines TRBV4-1 with TRBJ2-1, with 10 bases that match TRBD2. J gave up 3 bases and V 2 bases, and 10 bases lay outside the gene matches. CDR3 size: 18 residues. Germline V CDR1 and CDR2: MGHRA, YSYEKL. The CDR3 is CASSQYPPLAGDYNEQFF. The CDR3 region has the DNA TGCGCCAGCAGCCAATACCCCCCGCTAGCGGGGGACTACAATGAGCAGTTCTTC.

This clone showed up just once. CDR3 region: CASSQAPDGDGYGYTF. Here the CDR3 DNA reads TGCGCCAGCAGCCAAGCACCAGACGGGGACGGCTATGGCTACACCTTC. The chain joins TRBV4-3 to TRBJ1-2, with a weak D call TRBD1 (5 bases). V was shortened by 1 base and J by 4 bases, with 16 bases between the two germline ends. This CDR3 is built from 16 residues. In germline, CDR1 is LGHNA, CDR2 YSLEER.

The rearrangement links TRBV7-2 to TRBJ1-4; the match to TRBD1 covers 11 bases. V was clipped by 3 bases and J by 8 bases; unmatched bases: 5. Per germline, CDR1 SGHTA and CDR2 FQGNSA. This CDR3 spans 15 amino acids. The CDR3: CASSFWTGGAEKLFF. CDR3 DNA sequence: TGTGCCAGCAGCTTCTGGACAGGGGGCGCCGAAAAACTGTTTTTT.

This clone was found a few times. The rearrangement links TRBV27 to TRBJ2-1; D uncertain. Looked up from germline, CDR1 is MNHEY and CDR2 is SMNVEV (reference sequence). Between the trimmed V and J ends, which lost 2 bases and 0 bases, there was a span of 8 bases. The CDR3 is 15 amino acids. In nucleotides, the CDR3 is TGTGCCAGCAGTTTAGCTATAAACTCCTACAATGAGCAGTTCTTC. Translation gives CASSLAINSYNEQFF.

The V call is TRBV4-2, the J call TRBJ1-5, with D tentatively TRBD1 (5 bases). Deletions cut 4 bases from V and 7 bases from J, with 17 bases between. Germline-derived CDR1 and CDR2 are LGHNA and YNFKEQ. The CDR3 totals 15 residues. Here the CDR3 DNA reads TGTGCCAGCAGCCCCCCGGAAAAGGGGAGGCAGCCCCAGCATTTT. Amino acids: CASSPPEKGRQPQHF.

This clone has more than one count but fewer than ten. V gene TRBV5-8 combines with J gene TRBJ1-2; 8 bases agree with TRBD1. V lost 4 bases, J lost 4 bases, and 9 bases stayed unmatched. The CDR3 spans 15 residues. Per the germline V gene, CDR1 is SGHTS and CDR2 is YDEGEE. CDR3 loop: CASSQAGGKFYGYTF. As DNA, the CDR3 is TGTGCCAGCAGCCAAGCAGGGGGCAAGTTCTATGGCTACACCTTC.

The rearrangement links TRBV9 to TRBJ1-2; perhaps TRBD1 as D (5 bases). The V end was cut by 5 bases, the J end by 0 bases, with 8 bases between. CDR1 and CDR2 from the germline V gene are SGDLS and YYNGEE. This CDR3 contains 13 residues. The CDR3 DNA reads TGTGCCAGCAGTTTAGGGGCTAACTATGGCTACACCTTC. Translating it yields CASSLGANYGYTF. Full variable domain (missing parts from reference TRBV9 and TRBJ1-2): DSGVTQTPKHLITATGQRVTLRCSPRSGDLSVYWYQQSLDQGLQFLIQYYNGEERAKGNILERFSAQQFPDLHSELNLSSLELGDSALYFCASSLGANYGYTFGSGTRLTVV.

This chain links TRBV9 with TRBJ2-1; D may be TRBD2 (5 bases). V lost 0 bases and J 5 bases, leaving 21 bases between the germline ends. Per the germline V gene, CDR1 is SGDLS and CDR2 is YYNGEE. The CDR3 sequence is 18 residues long. CDR3 nucleotide sequence: TGTGCCAGCAGCGTAGGTCATCTAGCACGGAGGCCCCACAATGAGCAGTTCTTC. This encodes CASSVGHLARRPHNEQFF.

V gene TRBV24-1 combines with J gene TRBJ2-5; 8 nucleotides line up with TRBD2. V dropped 3 bases and J dropped 3; count of bases not matched to a gene: 5. CDR3 size: 15 residues. In germline, CDR1 is KGHDR, CDR2 SFDVKD. Written as DNA, the CDR3 is TGTGCCACCAGTGATGGCGGGGGGCGGAAAGAGACCCAGTACTTC. This gives the protein CATSDGGGRKETQYF.

This clone appeared a single time. V usage is TRBV6-5 and J usage is TRBJ1-3; no firm D call. Trimming cost V 6 bases and J 3 bases, with 12 bases left between them. Germline V gene lookup returns CDR1 MNHEY and CDR2 SVGAGI. The CDR3 runs to 14 residues. The DNA of the CDR3 is TGTGCCAGCAGGCGTGACATCGGTGGAAACACCATATATTTT. Its translation: CASRRDIGGNTIYF.

The chain links TRBV4-3 to TRBJ2-1; maybe TRBD2 (6 bases). Trimming took off 3 bases at V and 6 bases at J, with 18 bases between the two ends. In germline, CDR1 is LGHNA, CDR2 YSLEER. The CDR3 spans 16 residues. In DNA, the CDR3 is TGCGCCAGCAGCCACGAACCCGAAGGAGGGGTCAATGAGCAGTTCTTC. Amino acids: CASSHEPEGGVNEQFF.

This clone was recorded once. This chain links TRBV28 with TRBJ1-2; the D gene is possibly TRBD1 (5 bases). CDR3 size: 12 residues. Germline CDR1 is MDHEN and CDR2 is SYDVKM. Trimming shortened V by 7 bases and J by 2 bases, and 8 bases separated the two germline ends. The CDR3 DNA follows: TGTGCCAGCACCCAGGGCAACTATGGCTACACCTTC. Protein: CASTQGNYGYTF.

This clone was found once. The chain carries TRBV28 and TRBJ1-6, with a tentative D call TRBD1 (5 bases). The germline gives CDR1 MDHEN, CDR2 SYDVKM. V was clipped by 6 bases and J by 8 bases, with 14 bases between them. The CDR3 contains 14 residues. CDR3 DNA: TGTGCCAGCAGCCGCGCAGGGCTGGATTCACCCCTCCACTTT. It is translated as CASSRAGLDSPLHF.

This clone showed up just once. Other DNA sequences of this sample code for an identical CDR3. This sequence joins TRBV28 and TRBJ2-7, with D perhaps TRBD1 or TRBD2 (5 bases each). This CDR3 region has 14 residues. Trimming pared 2 bases from V and 0 bases from J, leaving 8 bases between. Germline V gives CDR1 MDHEN, CDR2 SYDVKM. CDR3 sequence reads: CASSLGGSSYEQYF. The DNA for the CDR3 is TGTGCCAGCAGTTTAGGGGGAAGCTCCTACGAGCAGTACTTC.

This chain links TRBV5-1 with TRBJ1-6; no clear D. There are 16 residues in the CDR3. V lost 0 bases to trimming and J lost 1 base, with 8 bases between them. The germline gives CDR1 SGHRS, CDR2 YFSETQ. The CDR3 DNA reads as TGCGCCAGCAGCTTGGAGTTGGGGTCCTATAATTCACCCCTCCACTTT. This sequence encodes CASSLELGSYNSPLHF.

The chain uses TRBV7-6 and TRBJ2-7; TRBD1 or TRBD2 may be the D gene (5 bases each). The CDR3 runs 13 residues. Trimming removed 5 bases from V and 4 bases from J, with 12 bases in between. The V gene's germline CDR1 is SGHVS and CDR2 FNYEAQ. This CDR3 reads CASSPGRTYEQYF. CDR3 sequence (DNA): TGTGCCAGCAGCCCGGGACGGACTTACGAGCAGTACTTC.